The 18 T cell receptor beta chains below come from one sample, sequenced in a study of control samples from healthy donors and cancer patients. TCRdb's table, derived via immunoSEQ multiplex PCR, lists solely in-frame clones and lacks some. The sample contains under 20,000 clones, 82% of which appear only once. Sequencing used PBMCs. The receptors were gathered from a man at least 80 years old with head and neck cancer.

As regards this clone: Its ends do not fully match the called genes, so a read error is possible. The V gene is TRBV7-9, the J gene TRBJ2-1, with 8 bases fitting TRBD1. This CDR3 spans 16 amino acids. Germline V gene lookup returns CDR1 SEHNR and CDR2 FQNEAQ (reference sequence). In DNA form, the CDR3 reads TGTGCCAGCAGCCCCCGGACAGGGAGCTCCCACAATGAGCAGTTCTTC. Amino acids: CASSPRTGSSHNEQFF. Supplemented by reference TRBV7-9 and TRBJ2-1, the full variable domain reads DTGVSQNPRHKITKRGQNVTFRCDPISEHNRLYWYRQTLGQGPEFLTYFQNEAQLEKSRLLSDRFSAERPKGSFSTLEIQRTEQGDSAMYLCASSPRTGSSHNEQFFGPGTRLTVL.

The chain joins TRBV5-1 to TRBJ2-7; tentatively, D is TRBD2 (6 bases). The germline V gene encodes CDR1 SGHRS and CDR2 YFSETQ. V was clipped by 2 bases and J by 1 base, with 16 bases between them. The CDR3 spans 16 residues. The DNA for the CDR3 is TGCGCCAGCAGCTTATCCGGGACTCTCAATTCCTACGAGCAGTACTTC. Its protein product is CASSLSGTLNSYEQYF.

The CDR3 nucleotides are TGTGCCTGGAGCGCACCTCACGGGATCTCCTACGAGCAGTACTTC. Translated, it gives CAWSAPHGISYEQYF. The genes are TRBV30 and TRBJ2-7; D is possibly TRBD2 (5 bases). Germline assignment: CDR1 GTSNPN and CDR2 SVGIG (reference sequence). Trimming removed 3 bases at V and 0 bases at J, with 15 bases between. This CDR3 has 15 residues.

The chain recombines TRBV15 with TRBJ2-7; possible D gene TRBD1, 5 bases. The CDR3 consists of 15 residues. CDR1 and CDR2 (germline): LNHNV, YYDKDF (reference sequence). V shed 5 bases and J shed 1 base, with 15 bases lying between them. CDR3 nucleotide sequence: TGTGCCACCAGCGGACACTCCGGGCCATCCTACGAGCAGTACTTC. Translated, it gives CATSGHSGPSYEQYF.

The sample holds a few counts of this clone. The chain couples TRBV2 to TRBJ2-5; perhaps TRBD2 as D (6 bases). CDR1 and CDR2 from the germline V gene are SNHLY and FYNNEI. This CDR3 contains 13 residues. V was cut by 8 bases and J by 3 bases, with 13 bases left in between. The CDR3 spells CASGLWGEETQYF. In DNA, the CDR3 is TGTGCCAGCGGTTTATGGGGGGAAGAGACCCAGTACTTC.

This clone was counted only a few times. The chain uses TRBV9 and TRBJ2-2, with a possible D match to TRBD1 (6 bases). The CDR3 is 16 amino acids. V lost 0 bases and J 4 bases, leaving 13 bases between the germline ends. In germline, CDR1 is SGDLS, CDR2 YYNGEE. CDR3 bases: TGTGCCAGCAGCGTAGGGAGCACAGGGATCACCGGGGAGCTGTTTTTT. Translation: CASSVGSTGITGELFF.

The chain joins TRBV15 to TRBJ1-3, with a tentative D call TRBD1 (5 bases). V shed 5 bases and J shed 0 bases, with 11 bases lying between them. The germline V gene encodes CDR1 LNHNV and CDR2 YYDKDF (reference sequence). The CDR3 runs to 15 residues. CDR3 in amino acids: CATSEGFYSGNTIYF. CDR3 sequence (DNA): TGTGCCACCAGCGAGGGGTTTTACTCTGGAAACACCATATATTTT.

The chain is built from TRBV2 and TRBJ2-3; the D call may be TRBD1 or TRBD2 (6 bases each). The CDR3 is 16 amino acids. Trimming pared 6 bases from V and 5 bases from J, leaving 21 bases between. Germline V CDR1 and CDR2: SNHLY, FYNNEI. The CDR3 here is CASRGTFLGGRDTQYF. In DNA form, the CDR3 reads TGTGCCAGCAGGGGCACTTTTTTAGGGGGGAGAGATACGCAGTATTTT.

The CDR3 DNA is TGTGCCAGCAGCTTAGTGGGACAGGCCCCCTACGAGCAGTACTTC. It codes for CASSLVGQAPYEQYF. The rearrangement uses TRBV11-2 and TRBJ2-7; 8 nucleotides line up with TRBD1. V lost 1 base to trimming and J lost 2 bases; unmatched junction nucleotides: 4. Germline CDR1 SGHAT, CDR2 FQNNGV. The length of the CDR3 is 15 residues.

The CDR3 region is CASSHHGTSEFYEQYF. As DNA, the CDR3 is TGTGCCAGCAGCCATCATGGGACGTCCGAATTCTACGAGCAGTACTTC. The chain recombines TRBV5-8 with TRBJ2-7; D may be TRBD1 or TRBD2 (5 bases each). V was pared by 4 bases and J by 3 bases, with 20 bases between. The CDR3 runs to 16 residues. CDR1 is SGHTS and CDR2 is YDEGEE in the germline V gene.

The J gene is TRBJ2-7, the V gene TRBV24-1, with a possible D match to TRBD1 (5 bases). The CDR3 runs 14 residues. Deletions cut 10 bases from V and 0 bases from J, with 15 bases between. Germline V gives CDR1 KGHDR, CDR2 SFDVKD. The CDR3 coding sequence is TGTGCCACTAGTCGCACAGGCAGCTCCTACGAGCAGTACTTC. The encoded protein is CATSRTGSSYEQYF.

This clone was seen a few times. The chain combines TRBV10-3 with TRBJ1-1, with 12 bases that match TRBD1. This CDR3 comprises 16 residues. Unmatched junction bases numbered 4, after V lost 4 bases and J lost 1 base. The germline CDR1 and CDR2 sequences are ENHRY and SYGVKD. CDR3 loop: CAISGGTGGPNTEAFF. The CDR3, as DNA: TGTGCCATCAGTGGAGGGACAGGGGGCCCGAACACTGAAGCTTTCTTT.

The chain carries TRBV7-2 and TRBJ2-7, with D tentatively TRBD2 (5 bases). This CDR3 has 12 amino acids. CDR1 is SGHTA, CDR2 FQGNSA, per germline. The V end lost 1 base, the J end lost 6 bases, and 7 bases lay between the germline ends. CDR3 sequence (DNA): TGTGCCAGCAGCTTAGGCCTAGCCGAGCAGTACTTC. This encodes CASSLGLAEQYF.

The rearrangement links TRBV19 to TRBJ1-1, with 10 bases identical to TRBD1. Trimming removed 3 bases from V and 10 bases from J; junction bases left unmatched: 5. Germline CDR1 LNHDA, CDR2 SQIVND (reference sequence). This CDR3 has 13 residues. CDR3 nucleotide sequence: TGTGCCAGTAGTATCCCGCGACAGGGGGCAGCTTTCTTT. The encoded protein is CASSIPRQGAAFF.

The V call is TRBV4-1, the J call TRBJ2-3, with D perhaps TRBD2 (5 bases). Per the germline V gene, CDR1 is MGHRA and CDR2 is YSYEKL. The V end was cut by 0 bases, the J end by 11 bases, with 18 bases between. There are 15 residues in the CDR3. The CDR3 nucleotides read TGCGCCAGCAGCCAAGATGTTTCCTCCAGTGAGGGGCAGTATTTT. Protein sequence: CASSQDVSSSEGQYF.

The chain has TRBV5-1 and TRBJ1-1; D possibly corresponds to TRBD1 (6 bases). The CDR3 sequence is 16 residues long. V was cut by 1 base and J by 1 base, with 14 bases left in between. Germline CDR1 and CDR2: SGHRS and YFSETQ. DNA for the CDR3: TGCGCCAGCAGCTTGAGGATGGGGGGACAGAACACTGAAGCTTTCTTT. This codes for CASSLRMGGQNTEAFF.

The chain joins TRBV28 to TRBJ2-5; perhaps D is TRBD1 or TRBD2 (5 bases each). The CDR3 has 12 amino acids. Germline V gives CDR1 MDHEN, CDR2 SYDVKM. V lost 8 bases, J lost 3 bases, and 10 bases lay in between. The CDR3 loop is CASGGSEETQYF. Here the CDR3 DNA reads TGTGCCAGCGGGGGTTCCGAAGAGACCCAGTACTTC.

Written as DNA, the CDR3 is TGTGCCAGCAGTGAAGTTACTAGTCGGGAGACCCAGTACTTC. It translates to CASSEVTSRETQYF. V gene TRBV6-1 combines with J gene TRBJ2-5; D might be TRBD2 (5 bases). This CDR3 is 14 amino acids long. Germline V gives CDR1 MNHNS, CDR2 SASEGT. V gave up 1 base and J gave up 5 bases, with 11 bases separating them.